A selection of T cell receptor beta chains follows, all from one sample in a study of blood T cell repertoires in COVID-19. Measured with immunoSEQ multiplex PCR; TCRdb has only the in-frame clones, and not every one. The profile shows about 210,000 clones, roughly 91% of them singletons. The sequenced sample consisted of PBMCs or T cells enriched from blood (not recorded which). These receptor sequences come from a man younger than 40 in a cohort exposed to, infected with or recovered from COVID-19 (not recorded which). CDR3s include the opening cysteine and the closing phenylalanine or tryptophan. The D gene is left open where the match is weak. The size of a clone is reported for some rows only, either as once, few or many, or as a class for expanded clones.

j_call cdr3_length d_call clone_size v_call cdr3_aa
TRBJ1-1 16 - - TRBV21-1 CASSKAQGAANTEAFF
TRBJ1-1 16 - - TRBV19 CASSIPAGRMNTEAFF
TRBJ1-2 14 TRBD1 - TRBV28 CASSLRQGLDGYTF
TRBJ1-1 15 - - TRBV28 CASTPGGRGNTEAFF
TRBJ2-7 15 TRBD1 - TRBV18 CASSPPGQGSYEQYF
TRBJ1-4 13 TRBD1 once TRBV7-9 CASRTGGNEKLFF
TRBJ1-5 16 TRBD1 - TRBV18 CASSQNPGTVKWPQHF
TRBJ2-7 12 - - TRBV27 CASSLGAKEQYF
TRBJ2-2 17 TRBD2 - TRBV19 CASRLLSGIANTGELFF
TRBJ2-7 17 - - TRBV7-4 CASSSFEGRNSTYEQYF
TRBJ1-4 16 - - TRBV6-5 CASSYSMRVIFEKLFF
TRBJ2-4 16 - - TRBV6-1 CASSDPETVAKNIQYF
TRBJ1-3 15 - - TRBV4-2 CASSMRGPSGNTIYF
TRBJ2-3 14 - - TRBV13 CASSFGGLLDTQYF
TRBJ2-1 13 - - TRBV6-5 CASSSTGFNEQFF
TRBJ1-1 15 TRBD1 - TRBV7-8 CASSSYRGPNTEAFF
TRBJ2-7 15 - - TRBV6-5 CASSYSAVSSYERYF
TRBJ1-4 13 - - TRBV3-1/TRBV3-2 CASSWAFNEKLFF
TRBJ1-2 13 - - TRBV4-1 CASSQERGHGYTF
TRBJ1-2 14 - - TRBV7-2 CASSFYQIYDGYTF
TRBJ1-5 14 - once TRBV5-6 CASSRQSPNQPQHF
TRBJ2-3 16 TRBD2 - TRBV5-1 CASSYSAGIGTDTQYF
TRBJ2-5 18 TRBD1 - TRBV27 CASNPRNPDRAQGETQYF
TRBJ1-6 15 TRBD1 - TRBV2 CASSQQGQGNSPLHF
TRBJ2-7 15 - - TRBV5-1 CASSPGGGLPYEQYF
TRBJ2-2 14 TRBD1 - TRBV5-1 CASSRDRVTGELFF
TRBJ2-5 13 - - TRBV5-1 CASSLSGQETQYF
TRBJ2-1 13 TRBD1 once TRBV11-2 CASSLVGGDEQFF
TRBJ1-6 13 - - TRBV18 CASQDSSNSPLHF
TRBJ2-1 15 - once TRBV9 CASSVQASSINEQFF
TRBJ1-2 14 - - TRBV28 CASSPPRGIYGYTF
TRBJ2-1 17 TRBD2 - TRBV9 CASSASGSGGAYNEQFF
TRBJ1-2 15 - - TRBV19 CASSIGQSKNYGYTF
TRBJ1-6 17 TRBD1 - TRBV7-6 CASSLYKGARGNSPLHF